This T cell receptor (beta chain) originates from a study of blood T cell repertoires in COVID-19. Study context: COVID-19 samples, acute and convalescent, were from the United States, Italy and Spain.

Libraries were prepared by immunoSEQ multiplex PCR; TCRdb keeps only in-frame clonotypes and omits some of them. Of fewer than 250,000 clones in the sample, 84% are singletons; the top ten hold 5.5% to 7.5%. For recovered donors of Cohort 3, there were two negative PCRs, clearance, or symptom resolution. CDR3 length: 12 residues. With 6 bases removed from V and 5 bases from J, the gap between germline ends came to 10 bases. The source is a woman aged 40 to 50 who had recovered from COVID-19. Sequencing input: PBMCs or T cells enriched from blood (not recorded which). The chain carries TRBV12-3 or TRBV12-4 and TRBJ2-5; D is ambiguous. CDR3 nucleotide sequence: TGTGCCAGCAGCAACTTGCCGGAGACCCAGTACTTC. It is translated as CASSNLPETQYF.